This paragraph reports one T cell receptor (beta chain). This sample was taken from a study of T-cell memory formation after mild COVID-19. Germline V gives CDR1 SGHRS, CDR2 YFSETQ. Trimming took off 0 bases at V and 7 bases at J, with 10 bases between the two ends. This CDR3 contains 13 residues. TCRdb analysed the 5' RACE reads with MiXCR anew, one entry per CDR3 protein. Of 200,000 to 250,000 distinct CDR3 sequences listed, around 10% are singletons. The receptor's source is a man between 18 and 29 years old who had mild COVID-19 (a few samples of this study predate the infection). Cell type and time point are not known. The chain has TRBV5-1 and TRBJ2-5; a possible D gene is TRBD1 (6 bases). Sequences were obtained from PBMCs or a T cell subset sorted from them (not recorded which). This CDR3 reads CASSLVGARTQYF. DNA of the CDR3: TGCGCCAGCAGCTTGGTGGGGGCCCGGACCCAGTACTTC.